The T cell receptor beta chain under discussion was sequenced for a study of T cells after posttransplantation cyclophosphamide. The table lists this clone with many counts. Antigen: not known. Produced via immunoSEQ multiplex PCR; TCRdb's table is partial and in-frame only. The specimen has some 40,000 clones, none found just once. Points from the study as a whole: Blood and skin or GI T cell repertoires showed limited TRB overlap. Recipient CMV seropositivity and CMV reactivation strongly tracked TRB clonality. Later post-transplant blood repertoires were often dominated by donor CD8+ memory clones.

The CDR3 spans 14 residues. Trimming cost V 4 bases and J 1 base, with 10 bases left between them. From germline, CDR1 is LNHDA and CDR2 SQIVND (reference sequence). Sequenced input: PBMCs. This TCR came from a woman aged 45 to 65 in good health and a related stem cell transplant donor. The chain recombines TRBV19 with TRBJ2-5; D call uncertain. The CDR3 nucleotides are TGTGCCAGTAGTAATCAGTCTCCCCAAGAGACCCAGTACTTC. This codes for CASSNQSPQETQYF.